This T cell receptor (beta chain) emerged from a study of OX40 agonist ivuxolimab in advanced cancers. Using immunoSEQ multiplex PCR, the repertoire was profiled, and TCRdb retains in-frame clones only, with some absent. Counted here are 70,000 to 95,000 clones, 80% to 90% occurring once; the ten biggest clones make up around 6.5%. Germline CDR1 and CDR2: SGHAT and FQDESV (reference sequence). This CDR3 has 16 residues. V was pared by 5 bases and J by 2 bases, with 15 bases between. The sequence derives from an adult with an advanced solid tumor such as melanoma, head and neck, liver or kidney cancer. This specimen was CD4+ or CD8+ T cells sorted from blood, taken in a trial of the OX40 agonist ivuxolimab. The chain employs TRBV11-1 and TRBJ2-2, with D possibly being TRBD1 or TRBD2 (5 bases each). CDR3 in amino acids: CASSPREGTNTGELFF. DNA for the CDR3: TGTGCCAGCAGCCCCCGCGAGGGGACCAACACCGGGGAGCTGTTTTTT.